This entry describes one TCR beta chain. Its antigen is unidentified. Produced via immunoSEQ multiplex PCR; TCRdb's table is partial and in-frame only. The sample shows fewer than 140,000 clones, under 90% of them seen only once. Those patients who had chemo-refractory metastatic non-small-cell lung cancer were given focal radiation along with CTLA-4 blockade through ipilimumab. The data stem from a study of radiotherapy plus CTLA-4 blockade in lung cancer. Overall study context: 18% of patients responded objectively, and approximately 33% achieved disease control.

Germline CDR1 is SGHTS and CDR2 is YDEGEE. The CDR3 extends over 15 amino acids. Deletions cut 3 bases from V and 6 bases from J, with 15 bases between. Notes on the study in general: Radiotherapy plus ipilimumab was followed by expansion in blood of tumor-derived TCR clones. Increased serum interferon-beta after radiation also reportedly predicted response strongly.

The sample in question was peripheral blood, obtained from a patient treated with radiotherapy plus ipilimumab. The gene calls are TRBV5-8 and TRBJ2-2; D ambiguous. The source is a human donor with non-small cell lung cancer that progressed on radiotherapy plus ipilimumab. Some clones in this sample may be carry-over from other donors' samples. The CDR3 DNA reads TGTGCCAGCAGCTCCGATCCCAGAGGACCCGGGGAGCTGTTTTTT. Its translation: CASSSDPRGPGELFF.